This T cell receptor beta chain was obtained from a study of shared clonotypes between healthy human individuals. On this clone itself: Its antigen is still unknown.

The CDR3 runs 20 residues. J lost 1 base, V lost 0 bases, and 14 bases had no gene match. CDR1 is SGHVS, CDR2 FQNEAQ, per germline. Free of recent acute infections or vaccinations, the donors were healthy HIV-negative adults. Assay used: immunoSEQ multiplex PCR; TCRdb lists only in-frame clones, some missing. The table has approximately 2.1 million clones, over 85% seen once. Broader study findings: Shared clonotypes: 4.5% to 6.5% naive CD4, around 3.5% naive CD8, less than 2.5% memory CD4, about 0.41% memory CD8.

The sequence came from a man between 18 and 35 years old in good health. Some clones in this sample may be carry-over from other donors' samples. The sample consisted of naive CD4+ T cells from PBMCs. Subset denoted: CD45RA+ positively selected. This sequence joins TRBV7-8 and TRBJ2-3; 9 positions agree with TRBD2. The CDR3 sequence is CASSLAYVRLRLAGTDTQYF. The CDR3, as DNA: TGTGCCAGCAGCTTAGCTTACGTCCGATTAAGACTAGCGGGCACAGATACGCAGTATTTT.